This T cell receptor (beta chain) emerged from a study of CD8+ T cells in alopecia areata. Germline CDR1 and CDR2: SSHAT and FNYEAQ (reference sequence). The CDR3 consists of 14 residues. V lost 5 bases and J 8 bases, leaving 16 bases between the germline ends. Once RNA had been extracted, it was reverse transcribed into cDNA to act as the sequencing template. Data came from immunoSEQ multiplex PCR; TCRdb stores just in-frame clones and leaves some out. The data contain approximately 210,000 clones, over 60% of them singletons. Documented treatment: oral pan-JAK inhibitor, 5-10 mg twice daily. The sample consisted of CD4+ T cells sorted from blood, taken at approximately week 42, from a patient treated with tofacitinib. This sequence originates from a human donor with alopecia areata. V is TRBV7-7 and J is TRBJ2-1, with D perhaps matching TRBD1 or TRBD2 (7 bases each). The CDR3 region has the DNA TGTGCCAGCAGCCCCCCCCAGGGGGGGTATGAGCAGTTCTTC. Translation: CASSPPQGGYEQFF.